This T cell receptor beta chain emerged from a study of OX40 agonist ivuxolimab in advanced cancers. Whole-study results and caveats: Researchers did not establish what antigens the expanded peripheral T cells target. Certain nonresponders likewise exhibited a low normalized T-cell clonal expansion.

Method: immunoSEQ multiplex PCR; TCRdb's copy keeps in-frame clones and lacks some. The repertoire has about 68,000 clones, about 90% of them found once; the top ten carry under 0.4%. As to this clone: Antigen specificity is unknown.

Sample: CD4+ or CD8+ T cells sorted from blood, taken in a trial of the OX40 agonist ivuxolimab. The TCR was taken from an adult with an advanced solid tumor such as melanoma, head and neck, liver or kidney cancer.

The chain's CDR3 is CASTPRTSANEQFF. CDR3 coding DNA: TGTGCCAGCACCCCCCGGACTAGCGCCAATGAGCAGTTCTTC. The V gene is TRBV2, the J gene TRBJ2-1, with 9 bases that match TRBD2. J was trimmed by 6 bases and V by 7 bases; bases with no gene match: 7. Germline loops: CDR1 SNHLY, CDR2 FYNNEI. The CDR3 spans 14 residues.